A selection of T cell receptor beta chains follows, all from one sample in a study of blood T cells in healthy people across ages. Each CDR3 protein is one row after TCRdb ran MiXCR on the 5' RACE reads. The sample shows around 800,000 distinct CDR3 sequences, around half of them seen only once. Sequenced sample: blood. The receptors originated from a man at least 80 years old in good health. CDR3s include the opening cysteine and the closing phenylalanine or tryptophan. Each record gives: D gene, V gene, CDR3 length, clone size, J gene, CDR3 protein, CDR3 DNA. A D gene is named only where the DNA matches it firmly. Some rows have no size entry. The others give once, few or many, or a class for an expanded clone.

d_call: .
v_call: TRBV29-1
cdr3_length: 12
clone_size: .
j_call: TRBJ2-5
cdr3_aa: CSVNPGEETQYF
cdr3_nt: TGCAGCGTTAATCCCGGCGAAGAGACCCAGTACTTC

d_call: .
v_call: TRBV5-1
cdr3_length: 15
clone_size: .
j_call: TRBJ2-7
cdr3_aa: CASRHPQGETYEQYF
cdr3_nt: TGCGCCAGCAGACACCCACAGGGTGAGACCTACGAGCAGTACTTC

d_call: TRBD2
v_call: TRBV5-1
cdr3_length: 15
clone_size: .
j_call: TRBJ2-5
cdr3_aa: CASSPTSTLQETQYF
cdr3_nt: TGCGCCAGCAGCCCGACTAGCACCTTACAAGAGACCCAGTACTTC

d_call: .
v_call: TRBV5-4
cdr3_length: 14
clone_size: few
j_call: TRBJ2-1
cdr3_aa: CASSLGRDYNEQFF
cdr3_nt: TGTGCCAGCAGCTTGGGTAGGGATTACAATGAGCAGTTCTTC

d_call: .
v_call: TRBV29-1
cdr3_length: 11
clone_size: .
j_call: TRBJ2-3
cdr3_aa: CSAPVIDTRYF
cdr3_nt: TGCAGCGCCCCGGTTATAGATACGCGGTATTTT

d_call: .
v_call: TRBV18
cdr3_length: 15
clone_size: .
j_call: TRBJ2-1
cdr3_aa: CASSPRGVPSNEQFF
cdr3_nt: TGTGCCAGCTCACCCAGGGGGGTGCCGAGCAATGAGCAGTTCTTC

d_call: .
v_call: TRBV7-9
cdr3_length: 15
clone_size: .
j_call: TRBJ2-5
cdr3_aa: CASSATGGYQETQYF
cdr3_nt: TGTGCCAGCAGCGCTACAGGAGGCTACCAAGAGACCCAGTACTTC

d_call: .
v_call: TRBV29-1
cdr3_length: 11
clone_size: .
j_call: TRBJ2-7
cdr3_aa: CSVTELYEQYF
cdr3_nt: TGCAGCGTGACAGAGTTGTACGAGCAGTACTTC

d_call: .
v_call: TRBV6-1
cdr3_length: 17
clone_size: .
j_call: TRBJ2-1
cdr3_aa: CASSASRRTASYNEQFF
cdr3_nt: TGTGCCAGCAGTGCAAGCCGGAGGACAGCCTCCTACAATGAGCAGTTCTTC

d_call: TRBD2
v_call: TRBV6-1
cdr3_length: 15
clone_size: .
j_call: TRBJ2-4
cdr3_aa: CASSEQVREGREQYF
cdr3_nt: TGTGCCAGCAGTGAACAGGTGCGGGAGGGTCGTGAGCAGTACTTC

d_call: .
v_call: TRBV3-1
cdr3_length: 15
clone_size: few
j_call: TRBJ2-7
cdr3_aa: CASSRTLGQNYEQYF
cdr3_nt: TGTGCCAGCAGCCGTACCTTGGGGCAGAACTACGAGCAGTACTTC

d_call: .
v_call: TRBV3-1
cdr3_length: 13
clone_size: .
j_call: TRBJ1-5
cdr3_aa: CASSQVGDRPQHF
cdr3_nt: TGTGCCAGCAGTCAGGTTGGGGATAGGCCCCAGCATTTT

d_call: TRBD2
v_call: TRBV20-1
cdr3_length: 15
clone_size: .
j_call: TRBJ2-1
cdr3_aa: CSAAGLAGGSPEGFF
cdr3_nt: TGCAGTGCGGCTGGACTAGCGGGAGGTAGTCCCGAGGGGTTCTTC

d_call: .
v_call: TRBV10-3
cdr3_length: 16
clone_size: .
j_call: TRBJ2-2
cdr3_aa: CAISESSAGTTGELFF
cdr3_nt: TGTGCCATCAGTGAGTCTTCGGCAGGGACCACCGGGGAGCTGTTTTTT

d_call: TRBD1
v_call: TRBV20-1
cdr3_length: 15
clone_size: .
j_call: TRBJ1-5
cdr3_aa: CSARPGGRGNQPQHF
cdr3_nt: TGCAGTGCCCGCCCAGGGGGCCGCGGCAATCAGCCCCAGCATTTT

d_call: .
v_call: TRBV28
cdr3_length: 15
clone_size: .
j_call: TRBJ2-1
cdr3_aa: CASSFIGPDHNEQFF
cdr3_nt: TGTGCCAGCAGTTTTATAGGCCCCGACCACAATGAGCAGTTCTTC

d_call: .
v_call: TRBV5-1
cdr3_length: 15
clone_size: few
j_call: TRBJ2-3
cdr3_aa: CASSLDGSNTDTQYF
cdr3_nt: TGCGCCAGCAGCCTGGATGGCTCCAACACAGATACGCAGTATTTT

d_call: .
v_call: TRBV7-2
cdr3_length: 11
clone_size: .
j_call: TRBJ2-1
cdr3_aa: CASSVYSEQFF
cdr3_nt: TGTGCCAGCAGCGTATACAGTGAGCAGTTCTTC

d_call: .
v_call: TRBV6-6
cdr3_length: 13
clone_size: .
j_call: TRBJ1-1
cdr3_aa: CASSYRLNTEAFF
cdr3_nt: TGTGCCAGCAGTTATCGGCTGAACACTGAAGCTTTCTTT

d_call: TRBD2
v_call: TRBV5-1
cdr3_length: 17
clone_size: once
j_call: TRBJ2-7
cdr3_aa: CASSLATLLAGGNEQYF
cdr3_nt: TGCGCCAGCAGCTTGGCCACGCTACTAGCGGGAGGTAACGAGCAGTACTTC

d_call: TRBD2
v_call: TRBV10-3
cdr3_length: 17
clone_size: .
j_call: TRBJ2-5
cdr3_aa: CAISDPSGTSGKETQYF
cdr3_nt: TGTGCCATCAGTGACCCTTCCGGGACTAGCGGGAAGGAGACCCAGTACTTC

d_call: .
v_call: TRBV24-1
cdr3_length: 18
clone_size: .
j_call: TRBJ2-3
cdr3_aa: CATSPLPNHGERTDTQYF
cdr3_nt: TGTGCCACCAGTCCCCTACCTAACCATGGGGAGAGGACAGATACGCAGTATTTT

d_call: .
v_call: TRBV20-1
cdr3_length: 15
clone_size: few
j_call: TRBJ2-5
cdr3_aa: CSAHPGLPRVETQYF
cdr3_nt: TGCAGTGCTCACCCGGGACTTCCGAGGGTAGAGACCCAGTACTTC

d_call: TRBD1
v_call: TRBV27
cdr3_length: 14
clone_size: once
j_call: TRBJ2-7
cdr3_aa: CASNFGQGEYEQYF
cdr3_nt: TGTGCCAGCAATTTTGGCCAGGGGGAATACGAGCAGTACTTC

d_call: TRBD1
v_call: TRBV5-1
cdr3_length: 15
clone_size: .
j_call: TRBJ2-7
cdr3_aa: CASSLAGTENYEQYF
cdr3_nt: TGCGCCAGCAGCTTGGCCGGGACAGAAAATTACGAGCAGTACTTC

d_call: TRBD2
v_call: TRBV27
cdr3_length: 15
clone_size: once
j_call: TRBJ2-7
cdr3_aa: CASSTRLADTYEQYF
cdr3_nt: TGTGCCAGCAGTACTCGACTAGCGGATACCTACGAGCAGTACTTC

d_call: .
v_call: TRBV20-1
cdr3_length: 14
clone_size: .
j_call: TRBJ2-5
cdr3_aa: CSARGLAMGETQYF
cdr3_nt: TGCAGTGCTAGAGGGCTGGCGATGGGGGAGACCCAGTACTTC

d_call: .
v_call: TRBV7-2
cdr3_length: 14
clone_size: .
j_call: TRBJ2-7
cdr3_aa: CASSLAGSACEQYF
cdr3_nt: TGTGCCAGCAGCTTAGCTGGATCAGCCTGCGAGCAGTACTTC

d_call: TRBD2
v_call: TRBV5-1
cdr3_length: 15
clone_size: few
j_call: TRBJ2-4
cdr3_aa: CASSVSGTTNNIQYF
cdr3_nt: TGCGCCAGCAGCGTGAGCGGGACTACAAATAACATTCAGTACTTC

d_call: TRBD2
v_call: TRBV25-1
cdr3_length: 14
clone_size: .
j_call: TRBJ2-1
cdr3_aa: CASSEPSGYNEQFF
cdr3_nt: TGTGCCAGCAGTGAACCTAGCGGATACAATGAGCAGTTCTTC

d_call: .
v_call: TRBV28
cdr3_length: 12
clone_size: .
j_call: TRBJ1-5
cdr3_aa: CASTVWDQPQHF
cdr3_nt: TGTGCCAGCACCGTTTGGGATCAGCCCCAGCATTTT

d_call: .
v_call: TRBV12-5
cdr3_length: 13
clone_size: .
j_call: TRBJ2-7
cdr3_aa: CASAMDANNEQYF
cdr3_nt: TGTGCTAGTGCAATGGACGCGAACAATGAGCAGTACTTC

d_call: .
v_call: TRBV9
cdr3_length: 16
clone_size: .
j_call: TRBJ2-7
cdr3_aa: CASSRDSGTPRGEQYF
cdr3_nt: TGTGCCAGCTCGAGGGACTCCGGGACTCCCCGGGGCGAGCAGTACTTC

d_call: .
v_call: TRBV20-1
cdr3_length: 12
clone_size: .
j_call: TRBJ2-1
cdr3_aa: CSAAGTEDEQFF
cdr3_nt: TGCAGTGCCGCCGGGACTGAAGATGAGCAGTTCTTC

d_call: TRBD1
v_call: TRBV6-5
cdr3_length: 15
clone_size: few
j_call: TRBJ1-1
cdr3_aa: CASRSGQGVNTEAFF
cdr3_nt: TGTGCCAGCAGATCCGGACAGGGGGTGAACACTGAAGCTTTCTTT

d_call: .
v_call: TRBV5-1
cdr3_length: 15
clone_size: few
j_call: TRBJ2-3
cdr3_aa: CASSAVLVGHRYAYF
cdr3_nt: TGCGCCAGCAGCGCGGTACTAGTCGGTCACAGATACGCGTATTTT

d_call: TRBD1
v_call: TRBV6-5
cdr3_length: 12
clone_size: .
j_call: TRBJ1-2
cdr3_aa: CATGTGGDGYTF
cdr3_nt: TGTGCCACCGGGACAGGGGGCGATGGCTACACCTTC

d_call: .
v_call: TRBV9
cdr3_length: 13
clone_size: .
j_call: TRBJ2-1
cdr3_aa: CASSALVNNEQFF
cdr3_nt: TGTGCCAGCAGCGCGCTGGTTAACAATGAGCAGTTCTTC

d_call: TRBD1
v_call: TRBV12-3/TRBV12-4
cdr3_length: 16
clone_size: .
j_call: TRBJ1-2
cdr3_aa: CASSLSAGTGHYGYTF
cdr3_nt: TGTGCCAGCAGTTTATCTGCCGGGACAGGGCACTATGGCTACACCTTC

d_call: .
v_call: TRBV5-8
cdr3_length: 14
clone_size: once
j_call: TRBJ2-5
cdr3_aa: CASSSRGGPETQYF
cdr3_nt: TGTGCCAGCAGCTCGCGTGGGGGACCAGAGACCCAGTACTTC

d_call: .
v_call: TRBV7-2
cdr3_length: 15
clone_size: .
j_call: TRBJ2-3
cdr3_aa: CASSLSGGANRYAYF
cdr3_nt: TGTGCCAGCAGCTTGAGTGGGGGGGCCAACAGATACGCGTATTTT

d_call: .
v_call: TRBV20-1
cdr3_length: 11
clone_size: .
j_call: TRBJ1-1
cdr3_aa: CSARDPPEAFF
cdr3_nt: TGCAGTGCTAGAGATCCCCCTGAAGCTTTCTTT